A single T cell receptor (beta chain) is shown here with its context. Its cognate antigen is unknown. The PCR ran on 60 Vbeta and 13 Jbeta primers. Method: immunoSEQ multiplex PCR; TCRdb's copy keeps in-frame clones and lacks some. Found here are tens of thousands of clones, around 70% of them singletons; the top ten hold roughly 9.1%. The data originate from a study of cytomegalovirus exposure and HLA in healthy donors. Study-level points and caveats: Presence/absence analyses took donor sequencing depth as roughly uniform. Association of 16,951 TCR beta sequences with HLA alleles was found at 0.05 false discovery rate in a later analysis.

The CDR3 is made up of 13 amino acids. The V gene lost 7 bases and the J gene lost 3 bases, with 12 bases spanning the gap. Sequencing input: PBMCs. This clonotype was obtained from a middle-aged man in good health and CMV-seropositive. V usage is TRBV23-1 and J usage is TRBJ2-5, with D unclear. TRBV23-1 is known as an ORF, though its function is uncertain. CDR3 protein: CASKNRSEETQYF. DNA of the CDR3: TGCGCCAGCAAAAACAGAAGTGAAGAGACCCAGTACTTC.